The 17 T cell receptor beta chains presented below share a single source sample, sequenced in a study of cytomegalovirus exposure and HLA in healthy donors. Vbeta (60) and Jbeta (13) primers were used in the PCR. Here immunoSEQ multiplex PCR was the method, and the copy in TCRdb shows in-frame clones only, minus some. This table has roughly 100,000 clones, 76% appearing once. The sample comprised PBMCs. These receptor sequences come from a man aged 40-49 years in good health and CMV-seropositive.

This clone was seen repeatedly, ten times or more. The chain carries TRBV5-4 and TRBJ2-7; perhaps TRBD2 as D (6 bases). This CDR3 region has 15 residues. CDR1 and CDR2 (germline): SGHNT, YYREEE (reference sequence). Trimming left V 4 bases short and J 3 bases short, with 17 bases between. This CDR3 reads CASSGGYTENYEQYF. CDR3 nucleotide sequence: TGTGCCAGCAGCGGGGGGTACACCGAGAACTACGAGCAGTACTTC.

This clone was seen a single time. The gene calls are TRBV27 and TRBJ2-7, with D possibly TRBD1 on 6 matching bases. V was cut by 5 bases and J by 7 bases, with 15 bases left in between. The CDR3 has 13 amino acids. Germline values: CDR1 MNHEY, CDR2 SMNVEV (reference sequence). CDR3 protein: CASSLTGLSEQYF. Here the CDR3 DNA reads TGTGCCAGCAGTCTCACAGGGCTGAGTGAGCAGTACTTC.

The V call is TRBV19, the J call TRBJ1-5; 7 positions agree with TRBD1. CDR3 length: 15 residues. Germline V lookup: CDR1 LNHDA, CDR2 SQIVND (reference sequence). J was trimmed by 9 bases and V by 5 bases; bases with no gene match: 13. The CDR3 DNA sequence: TGTGCCAGTAGTTTGAACCGACAGGGATCGGGGCCCCAGCATTTT. It translates to CASSLNRQGSGPQHF.

In DNA form, the CDR3 reads TGTGCCAGCAGCTCTCGACAGAGGTACGAGCAGTACTTC. Its protein product is CASSSRQRYEQYF. The V call is TRBV11-3, the J call TRBJ2-7; tentatively, D is TRBD1 (5 bases). CDR1 and CDR2 from the germline V gene are SGHNT and YENEEA. V lost 4 bases and J 4 bases, leaving 11 bases between the germline ends. The CDR3 is 13 residues long.

The chain combines TRBV5-5 with TRBJ2-1, with 9 bases that match TRBD2. CDR3 length: 15 amino acids. The ends lost 0 bases at V and 4 bases at J; junction bases unmatched: 2. CDR1 and CDR2 from the germline V gene are SGHKS and YYEKEE (reference sequence). As DNA, the CDR3 is TGTGCCAGCAGCTTGGTTAGCGGGGGTTACAATGAGCAGTTCTTC. As protein: CASSLVSGGYNEQFF.

This clone was seen more than once but under ten times. The J gene is TRBJ1-2, the V gene TRBV5-1; D remains unclear. The CDR3 consists of 13 residues. V was shortened by 4 bases and J by 3 bases, with 10 bases between the two germline ends. Looked up from germline, CDR1 is SGHRS and CDR2 is YFSETQ. In nucleotides, the CDR3 is TGCGCCAGCAGCATACAGATGGACTATGGCTACACCTTC. Translated, it gives CASSIQMDYGYTF. Full variable domain (outside the CDR3, taken from reference TRBV5-1 and TRBJ1-2): KAGVTQTPRYLIKTRGQQVTLSCSPISGHRSVSWYQQTPGQGLQFLFEYFSETQRNKGNFPGRFSGRQFSNSRSEMNVSTLELGDSALYLCASSIQMDYGYTFGSGTRLTVV.

The CDR3 protein is CASSLAGDEQYF. The CDR3 DNA is TGCGCCAGCAGCTTGGCAGGGGACGAGCAGTACTTC. The rearrangement joins TRBV5-1 to TRBJ2-7; maybe TRBD1 (6 bases). The CDR3 loop spans 12 amino acids. The V gene lost 0 bases and the J gene lost 5 bases, with 6 bases spanning the gap. Germline CDR1 and CDR2: SGHRS and YFSETQ.

The V call is TRBV28, the J call TRBJ1-2; 7 bases line up with TRBD1. The CDR3 length is 13 residues. Germline V gene sequence: CDR1 MDHEN, CDR2 SYDVKM. V lost 3 bases, J lost 3 bases, and 1 base stayed unmatched. The CDR3 is CASSFDRDYGYTF. In nucleotides, the CDR3 is TGTGCCAGCAGTTTTGACAGGGACTATGGCTACACCTTC.

This clone has more than one count but fewer than ten. This sequence joins TRBV11-2 and TRBJ2-3; 7 positions match TRBD1. Germline CDR1 is SGHAT and CDR2 is FQNNGV. Losses at the gene ends were 3 bases for V and 2 bases for J; bases not matched to a gene: 2. This CDR3 comprises 14 residues. The CDR3 region is CASSFDRVTDTQYF. DNA for the CDR3: TGTGCCAGCAGCTTTGACAGGGTCACAGATACGCAGTATTTT. The full variable domain, its missing parts supplied by reference TRBV11-2 and TRBJ2-3, is EAGVAQSPRYKIIEKRQSVAFWCNPISGHATLYWYQQILGQGPKLLIQFQNNGVVDDSQLPKDRFSAERLKGVDSTLKIQPAKLEDSAVYLCASSFDRVTDTQYFGPGTRLTVL.

The V gene is TRBV19, the J gene TRBJ1-1; no definite D call. CDR1 is LNHDA and CDR2 is SQIVND in the germline V gene (reference sequence). Trimming shortened V by 3 bases and J by 1 base, and 18 bases separated the two germline ends. The CDR3 has 17 residues. The CDR3 DNA reads as TGTGCCAGTAGTATGGGCAGGTCCCATAATTGGAACACTGAAGCTTTCTTT. Translation: CASSMGRSHNWNTEAFF.

In DNA, the CDR3 is TGTGCCAGCAGCCCCGAGCCCGAGAATGAGCAGTTCTTC. As protein: CASSPEPENEQFF. J is TRBJ2-1 and V is TRBV7-9, with unresolved D. V was trimmed by 5 bases and J by 7 bases, leaving 12 bases between them. This CDR3 region has 13 residues. Germline assignment: CDR1 SEHNR and CDR2 FQNEAQ (reference sequence).

The rearrangement links TRBV11-2 to TRBJ1-1; D possibly corresponds to TRBD1 (6 bases). Looked up from germline, CDR1 is SGHAT and CDR2 is FQNNGV. Trimming pared 3 bases from V and 4 bases from J, leaving 9 bases between. This CDR3 is built from 13 residues. The CDR3 nucleotides are TGTGCCAGCAGCTTTAGGGGGGGCACTGAAGCTTTCTTT. It encodes CASSFRGGTEAFF.

J is TRBJ2-1 and V is TRBV19; the D gene is possibly TRBD2 (6 bases). The V end was cut by 5 bases, the J end by 3 bases, with 17 bases between. Germline-derived CDR1 and CDR2 are LNHDA and SQIVND (reference sequence). The CDR3 totals 16 residues. The CDR3 protein is CASSLRIGTLYNEQFF. In DNA form, the CDR3 reads TGTGCCAGTAGTTTAAGGATCGGGACTCTCTACAATGAGCAGTTCTTC.

This clone was found once. The chain joins TRBV4-2 to TRBJ2-1, with TRBD2 matching over 9 bases. The length of the CDR3 is 12 residues. With 4 bases clipped from V and 15 bases from J, the junction kept 7 bases outside the gene matches. The germline CDR1 and CDR2 sequences are LGHNA and YNFKEQ. CDR3 loop: CASSLRGGRLFF. In DNA form, the CDR3 reads TGTGCCAGCAGCCTGCGGGGGGGCCGACTGTTCTTC.

The CDR3 loop reads CASSPDRPNQPQHF. The CDR3 region has the DNA TGTGCCAGCAGTCCGGACAGGCCCAATCAGCCCCAGCATTTT. The chain combines TRBV6-5 with TRBJ1-5; 7 nucleotides align to TRBD1. This CDR3 is 14 amino acids long. The trim removed 5 bases at V and 3 bases at J, leaving 4 bases unmatched. The germline gives CDR1 MNHEY, CDR2 SVGAGI.

The V gene is TRBV6-5, the J gene TRBJ2-3; D unclear. This CDR3 region has 13 residues. CDR1 and CDR2 (germline): MNHEY, SVGAGI. V lost 2 bases to trimming and J lost 1 base, with 4 bases between them. The CDR3 loop reads CASSYRGTDTQYF. CDR3 bases: TGTGCCAGCAGTTACCGGGGCACAGATACGCAGTATTTT.

CDR3 nucleotide sequence: TGTGCCAGCAGCTTAGCGGGCAGGGACTACAATGAGCAGTTCTTC. Translated, it gives CASSLAGRDYNEQFF. V gene TRBV7-8 combines with J gene TRBJ2-1, with D possibly TRBD1 on 5 matching bases. Trimming took 0 bases from V and 3 from J, leaving 9 bases between them. The CDR3 has 15 residues. Per germline, CDR1 SGHVS and CDR2 FQNEAQ.